This TCR beta chain came from a study of CD8 T cells in Susac syndrome. The authors carried out high-throughput sequencing of TCR beta. They applied it to CD8+ and CD4+ T cells obtained from blood. V was clipped by 9 bases and J by 5 bases; unmatched bases: 10. CDR1 and CDR2 from the germline V gene are KGHDR and SFDVKD. CDR3 length equals 15 residues. Random hexamers primed reverse transcription of about 0.45 to 1 ug RNA. TCRdb redid the calling of the immunoSEQ multiplex PCR reads with MiXCR, one entry per CDR3 protein. The sample comprises about 190,000 distinct CDR3 sequences, roughly 94% of which are singletons, and roughly 0.1% rests with the top ten.

The receptor's source is a human donor in good health. This chain uses TRBV24-1 with TRBJ2-5; TRBD2 matches 11 bases. The specimen sequenced was CD4+ T cells from PBMCs. CDR3 in amino acids: CATDVAGGPGETQYF. The DNA of the CDR3 is TGTGCCACCGATGTAGCGGGAGGGCCGGGGGAGACCCAGTACTTC.